This TCR beta chain comes out of a study of human T cells and chemical hapten exposure. Across the whole study: Mostly female, the patients presented with alopecia areata, totalis or universalis.

Original methodology: 100,000 or so TCRs per sample was the median, with a range of about 20,000 to 690,600. From the RACE reads, TCRdb called clonotypes with MiXCR, one entry per CDR3 protein. V and J calls and clone size were set by TCRdb, not the authors. The sample has fewer than 85,000 distinct CDR3 sequences, 10% seen once; the top ten hold under 2.5%. Study-level results: With regard to DPC sensitization, TCRs above 1 in 1000 frequency did not change.

Described time point: patch test 2, 6 weeks after DPC sensitization. Described treatment: therapeutic diphenylcyclopropenone sensitization with weekly scalp DPC. Blood sampling occurred before each patch-test application. This clonotype was recorded many times. Its antigen remains unknown. The material was whole blood, obtained in connection with sensitization to the hapten diphenylcyclopropenone (DPC). The clonotype originates from a woman aged 25-40 years with alopecia areata. Some clones in this sample may be carry-over from other donors' samples.

The CDR3 coding sequence is TGCAGCGTTGCAATTGGGGGGCAGGGCAATCAGCCCCAGCATTTT. Amino acid sequence: CSVAIGGQGNQPQHF. The chain combines TRBV29-1 with TRBJ1-5, with a tentative D call TRBD1 (6 bases). Germline CDR1 reads SQVTM; CDR2 reads ANQGSEA. The CDR3 runs 15 residues. V was clipped by 4 bases and J by 2 bases, with 15 bases between them.